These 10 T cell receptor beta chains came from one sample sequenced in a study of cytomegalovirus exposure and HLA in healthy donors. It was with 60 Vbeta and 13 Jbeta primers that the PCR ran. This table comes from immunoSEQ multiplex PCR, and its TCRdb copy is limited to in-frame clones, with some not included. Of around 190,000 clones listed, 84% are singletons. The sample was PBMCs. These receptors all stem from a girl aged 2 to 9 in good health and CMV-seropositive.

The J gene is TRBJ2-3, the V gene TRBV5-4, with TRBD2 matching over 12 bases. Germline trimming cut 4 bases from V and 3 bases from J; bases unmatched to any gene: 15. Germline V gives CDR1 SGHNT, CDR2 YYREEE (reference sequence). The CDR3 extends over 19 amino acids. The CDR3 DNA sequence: TGTGCCAGCAGCCAAAGGGGGCTAGCGGGAGGGCGGGTAACAGATACGCAGTATTTT. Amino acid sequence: CASSQRGLAGGRVTDTQYF.

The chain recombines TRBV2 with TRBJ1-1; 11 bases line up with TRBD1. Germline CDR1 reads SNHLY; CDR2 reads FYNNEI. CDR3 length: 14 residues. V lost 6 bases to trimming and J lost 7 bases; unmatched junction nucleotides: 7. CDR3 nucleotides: TGTGCCAGCAGAAAGATCGGGACAGGGGGTGAAGCTTTCTTT. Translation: CASRKIGTGGEAFF.

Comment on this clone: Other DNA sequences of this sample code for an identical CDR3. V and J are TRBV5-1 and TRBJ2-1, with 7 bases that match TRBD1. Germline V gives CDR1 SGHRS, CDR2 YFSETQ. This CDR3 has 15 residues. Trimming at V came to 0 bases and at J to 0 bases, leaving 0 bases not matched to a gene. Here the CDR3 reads CASSLGQGSYNEQFF. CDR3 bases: TGCGCCAGCAGCTTGGGACAGGGCTCCTACAATGAGCAGTTCTTC.

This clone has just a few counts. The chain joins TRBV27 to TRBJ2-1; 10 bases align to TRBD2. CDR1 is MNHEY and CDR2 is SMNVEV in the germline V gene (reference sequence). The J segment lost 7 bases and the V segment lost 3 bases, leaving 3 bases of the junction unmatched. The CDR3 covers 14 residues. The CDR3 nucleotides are TGTGCCAGCAGTTTCACTAGCGGGAAAAATGAGCAGTTCTTC. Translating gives CASSFTSGKNEQFF.

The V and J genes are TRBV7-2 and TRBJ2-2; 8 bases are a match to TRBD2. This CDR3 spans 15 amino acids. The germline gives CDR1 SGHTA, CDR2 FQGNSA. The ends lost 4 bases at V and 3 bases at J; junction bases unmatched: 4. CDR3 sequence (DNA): TGTGCCAGCAGCTCCGGGAGGGCTTACACCGGGGAGCTGTTTTTT. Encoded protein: CASSSGRAYTGELFF.

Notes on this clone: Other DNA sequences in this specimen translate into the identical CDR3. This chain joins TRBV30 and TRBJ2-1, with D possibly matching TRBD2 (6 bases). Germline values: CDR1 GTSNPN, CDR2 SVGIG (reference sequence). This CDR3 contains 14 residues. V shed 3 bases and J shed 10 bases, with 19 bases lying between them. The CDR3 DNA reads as TGTGCCTGGAGGGCCGGGACTGGATCGGTCGAGCAGTTCTTC. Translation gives CAWRAGTGSVEQFF.

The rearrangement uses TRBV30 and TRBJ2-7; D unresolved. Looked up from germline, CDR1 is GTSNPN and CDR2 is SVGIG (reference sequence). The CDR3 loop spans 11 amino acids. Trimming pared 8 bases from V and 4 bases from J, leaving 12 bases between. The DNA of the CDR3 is TGTGCCCTGAAGAACAGTTACGAGCAGTACTTC. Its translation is CALKNSYEQYF.

CDR3 nucleotides: TGTGCCAGCAGGGGATCCGGGACAGGGGGATTTGGCTACACCTTC. Translation: CASRGSGTGGFGYTF. The chain combines TRBV6-4 with TRBJ1-2, with TRBD1 matching over 11 bases. Germline lookup yields CDR1 MRHNA and CDR2 SNTAGT. The V gene end was trimmed by 6 bases and the J gene end by 7 bases; junction bases not matched to a gene: 10. This CDR3 region has 15 residues.

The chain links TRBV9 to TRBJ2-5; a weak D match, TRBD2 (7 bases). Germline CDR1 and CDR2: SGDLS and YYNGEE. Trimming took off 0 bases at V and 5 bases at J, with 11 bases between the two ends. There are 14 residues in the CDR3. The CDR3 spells CASSVAGGPETQYF. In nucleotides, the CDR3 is TGTGCCAGCAGCGTAGCCGGGGGGCCGGAGACCCAGTACTTC.

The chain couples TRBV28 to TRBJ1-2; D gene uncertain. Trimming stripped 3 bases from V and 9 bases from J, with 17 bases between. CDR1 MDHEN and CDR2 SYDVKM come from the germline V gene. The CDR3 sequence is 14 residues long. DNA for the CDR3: TGTGCCAGCAGTTTTCCTTGGACTCGGCCGAGCTACACCTTC. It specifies CASSFPWTRPSYTF.